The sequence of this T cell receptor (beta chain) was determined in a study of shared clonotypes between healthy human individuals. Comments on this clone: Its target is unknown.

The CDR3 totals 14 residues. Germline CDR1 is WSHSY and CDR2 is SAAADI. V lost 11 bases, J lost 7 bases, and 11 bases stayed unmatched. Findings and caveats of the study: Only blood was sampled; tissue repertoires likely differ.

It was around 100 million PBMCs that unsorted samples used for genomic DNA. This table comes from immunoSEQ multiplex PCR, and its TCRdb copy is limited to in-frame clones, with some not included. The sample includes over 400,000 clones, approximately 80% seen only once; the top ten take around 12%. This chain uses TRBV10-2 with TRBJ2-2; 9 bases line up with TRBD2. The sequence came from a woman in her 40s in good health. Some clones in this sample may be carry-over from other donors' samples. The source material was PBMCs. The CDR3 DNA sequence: TGCGCCTGCGGGGGGGCCAGAAGTGGCGGGGAGCTGTTTTTT. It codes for CACGGARSGGELFF.